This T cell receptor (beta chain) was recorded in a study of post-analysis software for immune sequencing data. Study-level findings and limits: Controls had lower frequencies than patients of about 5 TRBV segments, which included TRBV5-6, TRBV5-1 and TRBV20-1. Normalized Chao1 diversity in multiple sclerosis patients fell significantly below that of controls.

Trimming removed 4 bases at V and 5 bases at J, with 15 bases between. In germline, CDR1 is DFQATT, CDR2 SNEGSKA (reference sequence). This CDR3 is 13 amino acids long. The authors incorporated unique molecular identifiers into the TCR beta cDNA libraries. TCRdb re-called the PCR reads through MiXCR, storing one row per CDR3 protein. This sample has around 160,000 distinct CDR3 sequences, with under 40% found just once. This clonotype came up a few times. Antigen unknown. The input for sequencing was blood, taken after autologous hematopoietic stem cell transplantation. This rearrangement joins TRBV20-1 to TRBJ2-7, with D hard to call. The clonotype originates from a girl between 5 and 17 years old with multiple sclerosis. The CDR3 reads CSATVSVGNEQYF. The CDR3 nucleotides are TGCAGTGCTACCGTTAGTGTGGGGAACGAGCAGTACTTC.